These 25 T cell receptor beta chains were sequenced from one sample in a study of blood T cell repertoires in COVID-19. Here immunoSEQ multiplex PCR was the method, and the copy in TCRdb shows in-frame clones only, minus some. The table lists 100,000 to 150,000 clones, roughly 80% of them singletons. Sequenced material: peripheral blood. The receptors shown here come from an older man with acute or convalescent COVID-19.

The CDR3 bases are TGTGCCAGCAGCAGACGACAGGAAGAGACCCAGTACTTC. This sequence encodes CASSRRQEETQYF. V gene TRBV5-4 combines with J gene TRBJ2-5; TRBD1 is a possible D gene (6 bases). This CDR3 has 13 residues. CDR1 is SGHNT and CDR2 is YYREEE in the germline V gene (reference sequence). Trimming left V 4 bases short and J 3 bases short, with 10 bases between.

The chain combines TRBV19 with TRBJ1-5, with D unclear. Looked up from germline, CDR1 is LNHDA and CDR2 is SQIVND (reference sequence). This CDR3 has 15 amino acids. V was trimmed by 4 bases and J by 1 base, leaving 11 bases between them. In DNA form, the CDR3 reads TGTGCCAGTAGTACACGAGCAGGAAGCAATCAGCCCCAGCATTTT. It translates to CASSTRAGSNQPQHF.

The V call is TRBV5-5, the J call TRBJ2-2; D is possibly TRBD1 (6 bases). Germline loops: CDR1 SGHKS, CDR2 YYEKEE (reference sequence). Trimming stripped 3 bases from V and 2 bases from J, with 17 bases between. The CDR3 is made up of 17 amino acids. The CDR3 DNA is TGTGCCAGCAGCTCTAATTTTCGACAGGCAAACACCGGGGAGCTGTTTTTT. The encoded protein is CASSSNFRQANTGELFF.

This chain connects TRBV3-1 (or the pseudogene TRBV3-2) to TRBJ1-1; no definite D call. CDR1 is LGHDT, CDR2 YNNKEL, per germline (reference sequence). With 2 bases removed from V and 1 base from J, the gap between germline ends came to 8 bases. This CDR3 is built from 14 residues. CDR3: CASSQLEGNTEAFF. CDR3 sequence (DNA): TGTGCCAGCAGCCAACTTGAGGGGAACACTGAAGCTTTCTTT.

CDR3 region: CAISEEKGKETQYF. The CDR3 DNA reads TGTGCCATCAGTGAAGAGAAGGGGAAAGAGACCCAGTACTTC. This chain connects TRBV10-3 to TRBJ2-5; maybe TRBD1 (5 bases). Per the germline V gene, CDR1 is ENHRY and CDR2 is SYGVKD. V lost 3 bases and J 3 bases, leaving 11 bases between the germline ends. CDR3 length: 14 residues.

V usage is TRBV28 and J usage is TRBJ1-5; D gene ambiguous. CDR1 is MDHEN, CDR2 SYDVKM, per germline. With 6 bases removed from V and 6 bases from J, the gap between germline ends came to 6 bases. There are 11 residues in the CDR3. CDR3 in DNA: TGTGCCAGCAGCCCCGGTCAGCCCCAGCATTTT. Protein product: CASSPGQPQHF. Full variable domain (outside the CDR3, taken from reference TRBV28 and TRBJ1-5): DVKVTQSSRYLVKRTGEKVFLECVQDMDHENMFWYRQDPGLGLRLIYFSYDVKMKEKGDIPEGYSVSREKKERFSLILESASTNQTSMYLCASSPGQPQHFGDGTRLSIL.

The chain has TRBV6-5 and TRBJ1-1, with TRBD1 identical over 9 bases. Germline CDR1 is MNHEY and CDR2 is SVGAGI. V gave up 4 bases and J gave up 2 bases; unmatched junction bases: 5. CDR3 size: 15 residues. Here the CDR3 reads CASSSYRGPNTEAFF. The CDR3 DNA reads as TGTGCCAGCAGTTCATACAGGGGGCCCAACACTGAAGCTTTCTTT.

The rearrangement joins TRBV27 to TRBJ1-1, with D possibly matching TRBD1 (5 bases). The CDR3 contains 19 residues. Trimming removed 1 base at V and 5 bases at J, with 26 bases between. Germline-derived CDR1 and CDR2 are MNHEY and SMNVEV (reference sequence). CDR3 in amino acids: CASSLFSTARASRRTEAFF. The CDR3, as DNA: TGTGCCAGCAGTTTATTCTCGACTGCCAGGGCGAGTAGAAGGACTGAAGCTTTCTTT.

This clone has just one count. The chain has TRBV30 and TRBJ1-4; 7 bases agree with TRBD1. The CDR3 length is 14 residues. V lost 2 bases and J lost 4; bases outside the gene matches: 4. In germline, CDR1 is GTSNPN, CDR2 SVGIG (reference sequence). The CDR3 DNA reads TGTGCCTGGAGTAGTAACAGGGGTAATGAAAAACTGTTTTTT. It is translated as CAWSSNRGNEKLFF. Combining the CDR3 with reference TRBV30 and TRBJ1-4 gives the whole variable domain SQTIHQWPATLVQPVGSPLSLECTVEGTSNPNLYWYRQAAGRGLQLLFYSVGIGQISSEVPQNLSASRPQDRQFILSSKKLLLSDSGFYLCAWSSNRGNEKLFFGSGTQLSVL.

V gene TRBV2 combines with J gene TRBJ2-7, with D possibly matching TRBD1 (6 bases). The V gene lost 6 bases and the J gene lost 12 bases, with 24 bases spanning the gap. Germline V gene sequence: CDR1 SNHLY, CDR2 FYNNEI. The CDR3 is 14 residues long. The CDR3 here is CASSEQGGRLVSYF. CDR3 DNA: TGTGCCAGCAGCGAACAGGGTGGGCGTTTAGTGTCGTACTTC.

The J gene is TRBJ1-3, the V gene TRBV5-4; the D gene is possibly TRBD1 (6 bases). Trimming stripped 0 bases from V and 4 bases from J, with 11 bases between. CDR1 is SGHNT, CDR2 YYREEE, per germline (reference sequence). CDR3 length: 15 amino acids. CDR3 nucleotide sequence: TGTGCCAGCAGCTTGGCGGGGGGGCTCGGAAACACCATATATTTT. This gives the protein CASSLAGGLGNTIYF. Filled out from reference TRBV5-4 and TRBJ1-3, the complete variable domain reads ETGVTQSPTHLIKTRGQQVTLRCSSQSGHNTVSWYQQALGQGPQFIFQYYREEENGRGNFPPRFSGLQFPNYSSELNVNALELDDSALYLCASSLAGGLGNTIYFGEGSWLTVV.

The V and J genes are TRBV5-1 and TRBJ2-5; 8 nucleotides align to TRBD1. The CDR3 loop spans 15 amino acids. Germline V lookup: CDR1 SGHRS, CDR2 YFSETQ. V was pared by 4 bases and J by 4 bases, with 9 bases of the junction left unmatched. The CDR3 coding sequence is TGCGCCAGCAGCATTGAGGCAGGGGGCCTAGAGACCCAGTACTTC. The encoded protein is CASSIEAGGLETQYF.

The rearrangement joins TRBV18 to TRBJ1-5, with a tentative D call TRBD1 (5 bases). V gave up 4 bases and J gave up 4 bases, with 14 bases separating them. Germline loops: CDR1 KGHSH, CDR2 LQKENI. This CDR3 has 15 amino acids. The CDR3 is CASSLGAPGNQPQHF. In DNA, the CDR3 is TGTGCCAGCTCACTCGGTGCTCCAGGGAATCAGCCCCAGCATTTT. Using reference TRBV18 and TRBJ1-5 for the parts outside the CDR3, the full variable domain is NAGVMQNPRHLVRRRGQEARLRCSPMKGHSHVYWYRQLPEEGLKFMVYLQKENIIDESGMPKERFSAEFPKEGPSILRIQQVVRGDSAAYFCASSLGAPGNQPQHFGDGTRLSIL.

The chain has TRBV6-5 and TRBJ1-3, with no clear D. The CDR3 length is 12 residues. V lost 6 bases and J lost 4, with 7 bases in between. The germline CDR1 and CDR2 sequences are MNHEY and SVGAGI. The CDR3 DNA follows: TGTGCCAGCAGGACTACAGGAAACACCATATATTTT. It translates to CASRTTGNTIYF.

J is TRBJ2-2 and V is TRBV28; 8 bases are shared with TRBD1. The germline V gene has CDR1 MDHEN and CDR2 SYDVKM. This CDR3 is 14 amino acids long. Unmatched junction bases numbered 5, after V lost 6 bases and J lost 5 bases. CDR3 residues: CASRDRVKTGELFF. The CDR3 region has the DNA TGTGCCAGCAGGGACAGGGTAAAAACCGGGGAGCTGTTTTTT.

V gene TRBV25-1 combines with J gene TRBJ1-1; a weak D match, TRBD1 (6 bases). Germline CDR1 is MGHDK and CDR2 is SYGVNS. The CDR3 totals 14 residues. Trimming removed 6 bases from V and 5 bases from J, with 16 bases in between. As DNA, the CDR3 is TGTGCCAGCAGCCTCAGGGGCGGGGGAACTGAAGCTTTCTTT. Amino acids: CASSLRGGGTEAFF. Using reference TRBV25-1 and TRBJ1-1 for the parts outside the CDR3, the full variable domain is EADIYQTPRYLVIGTGKKITLECSQTMGHDKMYWYQQDPGMELHLIHYSYGVNSTEKGDLSSESTVSRIRTEHFPLTLESARPSHTSQYLCASSLRGGGTEAFFGQGTRLTVV.

This clone was detected a few times. This chain connects TRBV19 to TRBJ2-1; 8 bases are shared with TRBD2. This CDR3 region has 16 residues. V lost 6 bases and J lost 6; bases outside the gene matches: 13. The germline CDR1 and CDR2 sequences are LNHDA and SQIVND (reference sequence). The DNA for the CDR3 is TGTGCCAGTAGCCACTCAGCGGGGGAGAGGGGCAATGAGCAGTTCTTC. This translates into CASSHSAGERGNEQFF.

In the case of this clone: A read error may produce the germline difference seen at one junction end. This chain joins TRBV6-1 and TRBJ1-2; tentative D call: TRBD1 (5 bases). CDR1 is MNHNS and CDR2 is SASEGT in the germline V gene. This CDR3 region has 12 residues. CDR3 amino acids: CASSELTDLQAF. In DNA, the CDR3 is TGTGCCAGCAGTGAACTGACAGACCTACAGGCCTTC.

J is TRBJ1-2 and V is TRBV14; tentative D call: TRBD1 (5 bases). Looked up from germline, CDR1 is SGHDN and CDR2 is FVKESK. CDR3 length equals 13 residues. With 2 bases removed from V and 2 bases from J, the gap between germline ends came to 6 bases. The CDR3 region is CASSQNRNYGYTF. CDR3 bases: TGTGCCAGCAGCCAAAACAGGAACTATGGCTACACCTTC. The complete variable domain, with remaining parts taken from reference TRBV14 and TRBJ1-2, reads EAGVTQFPSHSVIEKGQTVTLRCDPISGHDNLYWYRRVMGKEIKFLLHFVKESKQDESGMPNNRFLAERTGGTYSTLKVQPAELEDSGVYFCASSQNRNYGYTFGSGTRLTVV.

The table lists this clone with many counts. V is TRBV3-1 (or the pseudogene TRBV3-2) and J is TRBJ1-4; 10 bases fit TRBD1. In germline, CDR1 is LGHDT, CDR2 YNNKEL (reference sequence). Trimming removed 6 bases from V and 7 bases from J; junction bases left unmatched: 5. The CDR3 is 14 amino acids. CDR3 sequence reads: CASRDRGLSEKLFF. CDR3 nucleotide sequence: TGTGCCAGCAGAGACAGGGGGCTTAGTGAAAAACTGTTTTTT.

This clone was observed a single time. The CDR3 loop is CASRVRDMNTEAFF. The CDR3 DNA sequence: TGTGCCAGCAGGGTCAGGGACATGAACACTGAAGCTTTCTTT. The V and J genes are TRBV6-5 and TRBJ1-1, with TRBD1 as a possible D gene (6 bases). This CDR3 spans 14 amino acids. Trimming removed 6 bases from V and 0 bases from J, with 11 bases in between. Germline V gives CDR1 MNHEY, CDR2 SVGAGI.

The chain employs TRBV4-1 and TRBJ1-3; the match to TRBD1 covers 9 bases. J gave up 4 bases and V 4 bases, and 2 bases lay outside the gene matches. CDR3 length: 14 residues. The germline V gene has CDR1 MGHRA and CDR2 YSYEKL. DNA for the CDR3: TGCGCCAGCAGCCTCGGGACAGGGGGAAACACCATATATTTT. Translating it yields CASSLGTGGNTIYF.

This clone was observed once. The rearrangement uses TRBV27 and TRBJ2-7; TRBD1 agrees at 11 bases. The CDR3 contains 15 residues. J gave up 4 bases and V 5 bases, and 7 bases lay outside the gene matches. Germline values: CDR1 MNHEY, CDR2 SMNVEV (reference sequence). The CDR3 here is CASSLRTGGVYEQYF. DNA for the CDR3: TGTGCCAGCAGTCTCAGGACAGGGGGCGTTTACGAGCAGTACTTC.

The chain uses TRBV5-1 and TRBJ2-5, with a weak D call TRBD1 (6 bases). The CDR3 sequence is 15 residues long. The germline CDR1 and CDR2 sequences are SGHRS and YFSETQ. The ends were cut back, 0 bases at V and 4 bases at J, with 13 bases in the middle. The CDR3 reads CASSLEGRGGETQYF. The CDR3 coding sequence is TGCGCCAGCAGCTTGGAAGGCAGAGGGGGAGAGACCCAGTACTTC.

The V and J genes are TRBV10-3 and TRBJ1-6; 7 bases fit TRBD1. The V segment lost 5 bases and the J segment 4 bases; nucleotides outside the gene matches: 11. The CDR3 extends over 17 amino acids. Germline assignment: CDR1 ENHRY and CDR2 SYGVKD. CDR3 DNA sequence: TGTGCCATCAGTCGAGGGGACAGTGCCCTGTATAATTCACCCCTCCACTTT. Translation: CAISRGDSALYNSPLHF.